Following are 3 T cell receptor beta chains from one sample sequenced in a study of shared clonotypes between healthy human individuals. Libraries were prepared by immunoSEQ multiplex PCR; TCRdb keeps only in-frame clonotypes and omits some of them. The data hold over 950,000 clones, with about 80% observed a single time. The specimen was memory CD4+ T cells from PBMCs. The subset denotes: CD45RA-negative fraction. These receptors were collected from a man aged 18 to 30 in good health. Some clones in this sample may be carry-over from other donors' samples.

This clone was detected only a few times. The CDR3 here is CASSWRGTEAFF. The CDR3 DNA reads TGTGCCAGCAGCTGGAGGGGCACTGAAGCTTTCTTT. This rearrangement joins TRBV11-1 to TRBJ1-1, with D perhaps TRBD1 (5 bases). CDR3 size: 12 residues. The V and J ends lost 4 bases and 4 bases respectively, with 7 bases between them. CDR1 and CDR2 from the germline V gene are SGHAT and FQDESV (reference sequence).

This clone was detected a few times. The chain carries TRBV2 and TRBJ2-5; D unclear. The DNA end is a closer match to TRBJ2-7, so the J assignment may be wrong. CDR3 size: 12 residues. Germline V gene sequence: CDR1 SNHLY, CDR2 FYNNEI. The CDR3 bases are TGTGCCAGCAGTTACACAGACTACGAGCAGTACTTC. Translating it yields CASSYTDYEQYF.

A word on this clone: At the DNA level, this CDR3 is encoded by other sequences in the same sample as well. The CDR3 nucleotides read TGCAGCGCTAGGACTAGCGGGAGTCTAGAGACCCAGTACTTC. This codes for CSARTSGSLETQYF. This rearrangement joins TRBV29-1 to TRBJ2-5, with 13 bases matching TRBD2. Trimming took 7 bases from V and 4 from J; bases not matched to a gene: 6. The CDR3 contains 14 residues. Germline CDR1 is SQVTM and CDR2 is ANQGSEA. Full variable domain (remainder filled in from reference TRBV29-1 and TRBJ2-5): SAVISQKPSRDICQRGTSLTIQCQVDSQVTMMFWYRQQPGQSLTLIATANQGSEATYESGFVIDKFPISRPNLTFSTLTVSNMSPEDSSIYLCSARTSGSLETQYFGPGTRLLVL.